One sample yielded the 14 T cell receptor beta chains listed below, sequenced in a study of blood T cell repertoires in COVID-19. TCRdb's table, derived via immunoSEQ multiplex PCR, lists solely in-frame clones and lacks some. Seen here are 29,000 or so clones, 80% to 90% observed once, and the top ten hold roughly a tenth. Input material: peripheral blood. These receptors were taken from a man aged 60 to 69 with acute or convalescent COVID-19.

V and J are TRBV5-1 and TRBJ1-1; 7 bases are a match to TRBD1. The CDR3 is 15 residues long. The V gene end was trimmed by 4 bases and the J gene end by 1 base; junction bases not matched to a gene: 7. Germline assignment: CDR1 SGHRS and CDR2 YFSETQ. The CDR3 sequence: CASSRLGTANTEAFF. In DNA, the CDR3 is TGCGCCAGCAGCCGCCTCGGGACAGCGAACACTGAAGCTTTCTTT.

The V gene is TRBV15, the J gene TRBJ1-1; D may be TRBD1 (5 bases). CDR3 length equals 15 residues. With 0 bases removed from V and 4 bases from J, the gap between germline ends came to 12 bases. Germline V CDR1 and CDR2: LNHNV, YYDKDF (reference sequence). CDR3 sequence (DNA): TGTGCCACCAGCAGAGATGGAGGGGCGAGCACTGAAGCTTTCTTT. This encodes CATSRDGGASTEAFF. Based on the CDR3 plus reference TRBV15 and TRBJ1-1, the full variable domain is DAMVIQNPRYQVTQFGKPVTLSCSQTLNHNVMYWYQQKSSQAPKLLFHYYDKDFNNEADTPDNFQSRRPNTSFCFLDIRSPGLGDTAMYLCATSRDGGASTEAFFGQGTRLTVV.

The genes are TRBV20-1 and TRBJ2-1; D gene ambiguous. CDR3 length: 11 amino acids. The germline V gene has CDR1 DFQATT and CDR2 SNEGSKA (reference sequence). Trimming took 5 bases from V and 10 from J, leaving 12 bases between them. As DNA, the CDR3 is TGCAGTGCTTACACCTTCCCAGAGCAGTTCTTC. It translates to CSAYTFPEQFF.

This clone was detected once. The chain combines TRBV4-2 with TRBJ1-1; 9 bases align to TRBD1. With V trimmed by 0 bases and J by 5 bases, 4 bases remained unmatched. The germline V gene encodes CDR1 LGHNA and CDR2 YNFKEQ. The CDR3 length is 15 residues. The CDR3 nucleotides are TGTGCCAGCAGCCAAGATAGACAGGGGGGGACTGAAGCTTTCTTT. As protein: CASSQDRQGGTEAFF.

The chain is built from TRBV6-5 and TRBJ2-1; 10 nucleotides line up with TRBD2. The V segment lost 6 bases and the J segment 6 bases; nucleotides outside the gene matches: 8. Germline V CDR1 and CDR2: MNHEY, SVGAGI. The CDR3 is 15 residues long. DNA for the CDR3: TGTGCCAGCAGGGCGACCGGGACTAGCGTCAATGAGCAGTTCTTC. Protein: CASRATGTSVNEQFF.

The rearrangement uses TRBV6-2 or TRBV6-3 and TRBJ1-1, with 7 bases lining up with TRBD1. The germline V gene encodes CDR1 MNHEY and CDR2 SVGEGT. CDR3 length equals 13 residues. The V gene end was trimmed by 0 bases and the J gene end by 10 bases; junction bases not matched to a gene: 5. The CDR3 spells CASSYSTAGGAFF. CDR3 coding DNA: TGTGCCAGCAGTTACTCGACGGCAGGGGGAGCTTTCTTT.

The genes are TRBV6-5 and TRBJ1-1; 12 nucleotides match TRBD1. The V segment lost 4 bases and the J segment 5 bases; nucleotides outside the gene matches: 5. The CDR3 is 15 residues long. Germline V gene sequence: CDR1 MNHEY, CDR2 SVGAGI. The CDR3 DNA is TGTGCCAGCAGTTCGGGACAGGGGGCAGGGACTGAAGCTTTCTTT. It translates to CASSSGQGAGTEAFF.

This chain joins TRBV6-5 and TRBJ1-3; 7 bases are a match to TRBD1. The V gene end was trimmed by 5 bases and the J gene end by 2 bases; junction bases not matched to a gene: 3. This CDR3 is 14 amino acids long. Per the germline V gene, CDR1 is MNHEY and CDR2 is SVGAGI. The DNA of the CDR3 is TGTGCCAGCAGTCGAACAGGGGCTGGAAACACCATATATTTT. Translation: CASSRTGAGNTIYF.

The rearrangement links TRBV6-5 to TRBJ1-5; a weak D match, TRBD1 (5 bases). This CDR3 comprises 15 residues. CDR1 is MNHEY and CDR2 is SVGAGI in the germline V gene. Trimming cost V 5 bases and J 2 bases, with 13 bases left between them. CDR3 in amino acids: CASSLQAFGNQPQHF. The CDR3 DNA is TGTGCCAGCAGTCTACAGGCCTTTGGCAATCAGCCCCAGCATTTT.

This clone was detected a few times. J is TRBJ2-4 and V is TRBV15, with D possibly matching TRBD2 (5 bases). Deletions cut 5 bases from V and 8 bases from J, with 10 bases between. CDR3 length equals 12 residues. Germline V gives CDR1 LNHNV, CDR2 YYDKDF (reference sequence). The CDR3 coding sequence is TGTGCCACCAGCCGGGAATACGACATTCAGTACTTC. This sequence encodes CATSREYDIQYF.

The table lists this clone with a few counts. The chain uses TRBV27 and TRBJ2-3; no clear D gene. The CDR3 totals 14 residues. CDR1 MNHEY and CDR2 SMNVEV come from the germline V gene (reference sequence). V gave up 0 bases and J gave up 2 bases, with 6 bases separating them. The CDR3 here is CASSLSQDTDTQYF. DNA of the CDR3: TGTGCCAGCAGTTTATCGCAGGACACAGATACGCAGTATTTT.

The DNA for the CDR3 is TGTGCCAGCAGCTTCGGGACTAGCGGGAGCTACAATGAGCAGTTCTTC. Protein product: CASSFGTSGSYNEQFF. The rearrangement joins TRBV7-9 to TRBJ2-1; 14 bases match TRBD2. The CDR3 is 16 amino acids. With V trimmed by 3 bases and J by 3 bases, 1 base remained unmatched. CDR1 is SEHNR and CDR2 is FQNEAQ in the germline V gene (reference sequence).

The rearrangement links TRBV28 to TRBJ2-3; perhaps TRBD2 as D (6 bases). CDR1 is MDHEN and CDR2 is SYDVKM in the germline V gene. Trimming cost V 10 bases and J 7 bases, with 18 bases left between them. The CDR3 extends over 13 amino acids. CDR3 bases: TGTGCCACCTACAACGGCGGGATGAATACGCAGTATTTT. This gives the protein CATYNGGMNTQYF.

The rearrangement links TRBV6-4 to TRBJ2-1; 7 positions agree with TRBD1. Germline V gives CDR1 MRHNA, CDR2 SNTAGT. V was clipped by 4 bases and J by 9 bases; unmatched bases: 12. The CDR3 has 15 amino acids. CDR3 amino acids: CASSAIDRAGGEQFF. CDR3 coding DNA: TGTGCCAGCAGTGCCATCGACAGGGCCGGAGGTGAGCAGTTCTTC.